The 15 T cell receptor beta chains below all came from one sample that was sequenced in a study of response to subunit inactivated influenza vaccine. TCRdb itself ran the RT-PCR reads through MiXCR, one entry per CDR3 protein. The sample yields 630,000 or so distinct CDR3 sequences, about a sixth seen once. The source was PBMCs from blood, collected 12 days after vaccination. The receptor set was obtained from a man aged 50 to 60 who received an inactivated influenza vaccine.

This clonotype was observed many times. The chain has TRBV12-3 or TRBV12-4 and TRBJ1-2; the D is unclear. Between the trimmed V and J ends, which lost 7 bases and 2 bases, there was a span of 11 bases. The CDR3 consists of 13 residues. The CDR3 spells CASTQRRNYGYTF. The CDR3 DNA sequence: TGTGCCAGCACTCAACGGCGGAACTATGGCTACACCTTC.

This clonotype was seen a handful of times. The chain employs TRBV11-2 and TRBJ2-1, with 7 bases matching TRBD1. The CDR3 contains 15 residues. Germline-derived CDR1 and CDR2 are SGHAT and FQNNGV. V lost 7 bases and J lost 4; bases outside the gene matches: 10. Written as DNA, the CDR3 is TGTGCCAGCACCCCCGACAGGGAGAGTTACAATGAGCAGTTCTTC. It is translated as CASTPDRESYNEQFF.

This clonotype was observed a few times. V and J are TRBV27 and TRBJ2-1; 12 nucleotides line up with TRBD2. Germline lookup yields CDR1 MNHEY and CDR2 SMNVEV (reference sequence). V dropped 6 bases and J dropped 7; count of bases not matched to a gene: 7. CDR3 length equals 15 residues. The DNA for the CDR3 is TGTGCCAGCAGCGTACCGGGACTAGCGGGTAATGAGCAGTTCTTC. Residues: CASSVPGLAGNEQFF.

This clonotype was found a few times. This chain connects TRBV24-1 to TRBJ2-1; TRBD2 might be the D (6 bases). V gave up 4 bases and J gave up 12 bases, with 15 bases separating them. The CDR3 contains 13 residues. Germline CDR1 and CDR2: KGHDR and SFDVKD. DNA for the CDR3: TGTGCCACCAGTGAGGGGGGAACAGTCGGGCAGTTCTTC. This gives the protein CATSEGGTVGQFF.

This clonotype was found a few times. The genes are TRBV7-2 and TRBJ1-2; 7 bases agree with TRBD1. CDR1 and CDR2 from the germline V gene are SGHTA and FQGNSA. Trimming took 5 bases from V and 7 from J; bases not matched to a gene: 13. CDR3 size: 15 residues. CDR3 amino acids: CASSPRRDRLPGYTF. CDR3 sequence (DNA): TGTGCCAGCAGCCCTCGGCGGGACAGACTACCTGGCTACACCTTC.

In this sample, this clonotype turned up a few times. The chain carries TRBV2 and TRBJ1-5; no reliable D call. Germline V gene sequence: CDR1 SNHLY, CDR2 FYNNEI. The CDR3 spans 15 residues. Trimming pared 4 bases from V and 3 bases from J, leaving 13 bases between. The CDR3 region is CASSAEGGANQPQHF. CDR3 sequence (DNA): TGTGCCAGCAGTGCTGAGGGAGGTGCCAATCAGCCCCAGCATTTT.

This clonotype was observed a handful of times. The chain recombines TRBV29-1 with TRBJ2-6, with D unresolved. This CDR3 is 14 amino acids long. V dropped 2 bases and J dropped 2 bases, with 7 bases sitting between them. Germline V gene sequence: CDR1 SQVTM, CDR2 ANQGSEA. This CDR3 is CSVEKVAGANVLTF. Here the CDR3 DNA reads TGCAGCGTTGAAAAAGTCGCTGGGGCCAACGTCCTGACTTTC.

This clonotype came up a few times. The chain has TRBV27 and TRBJ1-5; 9 bases align to TRBD1. Germline V CDR1 and CDR2: MNHEY, SMNVEV (reference sequence). This CDR3 contains 14 residues. V dropped 6 bases and J dropped 6; count of bases not matched to a gene: 6. CDR3 residues: CASRGTGSGQPQHF. The CDR3 nucleotides are TGTGCCAGCAGGGGGACAGGGAGTGGTCAGCCCCAGCATTTT.

The chain recombines TRBV11-2 with TRBJ2-5; TRBD1 is a possible D gene (6 bases). CDR1 SGHAT and CDR2 FQNNGV come from the germline V gene. The CDR3 sequence is 12 residues long. The V and J ends lost 5 bases and 6 bases respectively, with 10 bases between them. Here the CDR3 DNA reads TGTGCCAGCAGCCCCGGACAGAAGACCCAGTACTTC. This encodes CASSPGQKTQYF.

This clonotype was detected a few times. The chain recombines TRBV30 with TRBJ2-2; no definite D call. The V end lost 4 bases, the J end lost 1 base, and 7 bases lay between the germline ends. CDR3 length: 13 amino acids. The germline V gene encodes CDR1 GTSNPN and CDR2 SVGIG (reference sequence). The CDR3 region is CAWMTGNTGELFF. The CDR3 nucleotides read TGTGCCTGGATGACCGGGAACACCGGGGAGCTGTTTTTT.

This clonotype has a handful of counts. Written as DNA, the CDR3 is TGTGCCAGCAGTTTTAGCGGGAGGACAAATGAGCAGTTCTTC. Translation gives CASSFSGRTNEQFF. This chain uses TRBV28 with TRBJ2-1; the match to TRBD2 covers 10 bases. The V segment lost 3 bases and the J segment 7 bases; nucleotides outside the gene matches: 3. Per germline, CDR1 MDHEN and CDR2 SYDVKM. The CDR3 is 14 amino acids.

The V and J genes are TRBV2 and TRBJ2-1, with unresolved D. This CDR3 is 12 amino acids long. V was pared by 3 bases and J by 9 bases, with 9 bases between. Germline CDR1 reads SNHLY; CDR2 reads FYNNEI. The CDR3 region has the DNA TGTGCCAGCAGTGATTTGGGCACTGAGCAGTTCTTC. Protein product: CASSDLGTEQFF.

The chain uses TRBV6-2 or TRBV6-3 and TRBJ1-2, with 7 bases identical to TRBD1. Trimming cost V 8 bases and J 0 bases; bases outside gene matches: 12. The CDR3 consists of 16 residues. Germline V gene lookup returns CDR1 MNHEY and CDR2 SVGEGT. The CDR3 DNA reads as TGTGCCAGCTCGAATTGGCAGGGGGTTACTAACTATGGCTACACCTTC. Its protein product is CASSNWQGVTNYGYTF.

This clonotype was found many times. The chain joins TRBV11-2 to TRBJ2-1; 12 bases map to TRBD2. This CDR3 is 16 amino acids long. Germline assignment: CDR1 SGHAT and CDR2 FQNNGV. Unmatched junction bases numbered 5, after V lost 0 bases and J lost 8 bases. Written as DNA, the CDR3 is TGTGCCAGCAGCTTAGATCTAGCGGGAGGGGTCCATGAGCAGTTCTTC. It encodes CASSLDLAGGVHEQFF.

This clonotype was counted between two and nine times. The genes are TRBV28 and TRBJ2-1; D perhaps matches TRBD1 (6 bases). Per germline, CDR1 MDHEN and CDR2 SYDVKM. The V and J ends lost 7 bases and 4 bases respectively, with 11 bases between them. This CDR3 is 13 amino acids long. The CDR3 bases are TGTGCCAGCACCAGGGGCCCTTACAATGAGCAGTTCTTC. This encodes CASTRGPYNEQFF. The variable domain in full, with the rest retrieved from reference TRBV28 and TRBJ2-1, is DVKVTQSSRYLVKRTGEKVFLECVQDMDHENMFWYRQDPGLGLRLIYFSYDVKMKEKGDIPEGYSVSREKKERFSLILESASTNQTSMYLCASTRGPYNEQFFGPGTRLTVL.